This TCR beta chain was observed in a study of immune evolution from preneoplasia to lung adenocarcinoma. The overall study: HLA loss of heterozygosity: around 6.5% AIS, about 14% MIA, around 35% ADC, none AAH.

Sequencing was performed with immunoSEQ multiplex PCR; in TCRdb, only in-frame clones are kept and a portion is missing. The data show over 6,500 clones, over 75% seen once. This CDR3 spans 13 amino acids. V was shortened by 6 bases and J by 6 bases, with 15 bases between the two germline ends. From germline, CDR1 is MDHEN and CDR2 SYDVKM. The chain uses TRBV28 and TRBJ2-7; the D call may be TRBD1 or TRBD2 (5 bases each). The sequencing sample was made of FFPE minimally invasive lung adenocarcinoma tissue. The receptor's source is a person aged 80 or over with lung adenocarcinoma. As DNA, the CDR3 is TGTGCCAGCAGCCTCCGGGACCGGTTCGAGCAGTACTTC. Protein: CASSLRDRFEQYF.